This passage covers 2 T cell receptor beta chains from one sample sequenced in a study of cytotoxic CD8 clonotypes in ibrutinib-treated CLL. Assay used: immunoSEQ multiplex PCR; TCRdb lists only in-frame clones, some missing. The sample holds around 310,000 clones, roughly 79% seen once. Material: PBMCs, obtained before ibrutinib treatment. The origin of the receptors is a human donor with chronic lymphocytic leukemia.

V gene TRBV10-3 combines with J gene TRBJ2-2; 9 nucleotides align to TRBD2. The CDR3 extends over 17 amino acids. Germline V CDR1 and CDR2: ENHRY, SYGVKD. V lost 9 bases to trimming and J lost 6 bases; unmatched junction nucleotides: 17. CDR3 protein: CAIQDRRTSDLAGELFF. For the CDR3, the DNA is TGTGCCATACAAGACAGACGGACTAGCGATTTGGCCGGGGAGCTGTTTTTT.

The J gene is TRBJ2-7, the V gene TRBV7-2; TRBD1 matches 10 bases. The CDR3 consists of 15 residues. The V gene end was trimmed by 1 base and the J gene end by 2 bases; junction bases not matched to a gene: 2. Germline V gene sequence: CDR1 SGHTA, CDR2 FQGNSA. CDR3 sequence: CASSLEDRGPYEQYF. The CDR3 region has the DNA TGTGCCAGCAGCTTAGAAGACAGGGGGCCCTACGAGCAGTACTTC.